Presented here are 10 T cell receptor beta chains from one specimen sequenced in a study of blood T cell repertoires in COVID-19. Some clones are missing from TCRdb's copy, which holds only in-frame ones; the method was immunoSEQ multiplex PCR. The sample has fewer than 400,000 clones; 92% are singletons. Sequencing used PBMCs or T cells enriched from blood (not recorded which). These receptors were obtained from a woman under 40 who had recovered from COVID-19.

The rearrangement uses TRBV7-9 and TRBJ1-2; weak D call: TRBD1 (5 bases). V shed 5 bases and J shed 8 bases, with 21 bases lying between them. Germline V gene data show CDR1 as SEHNR and CDR2 as FQNEAQ (reference sequence). The CDR3 contains 15 residues. CDR3 in amino acids: CASSRGGTTETGYTF. DNA for the CDR3: TGTGCCAGCAGCCGGGGGGGGACCACGGAGACCGGCTACACCTTC. The complete variable domain, with remaining parts taken from reference TRBV7-9 and TRBJ1-2, reads DTGVSQNPRHKITKRGQNVTFRCDPISEHNRLYWYRQTLGQGPEFLTYFQNEAQLEKSRLLSDRFSAERPKGSFSTLEIQRTEQGDSAMYLCASSRGGTTETGYTFGSGTRLTVV.

The CDR3 loop reads CASSLGPVAGGRYEQFF. CDR3 DNA sequence: TGTGCCAGCAGCTTGGGGCCGGTGGCGGGAGGGCGGTATGAGCAGTTCTTC. The chain combines TRBV5-5 with TRBJ2-1; TRBD2 aligns across 9 bases. The CDR3 totals 17 residues. V dropped 0 bases and J dropped 8; count of bases not matched to a gene: 12. Germline CDR1 SGHKS, CDR2 YYEKEE (reference sequence).

The chain employs TRBV19 and TRBJ2-5; 9 bases match TRBD2. The germline V gene encodes CDR1 LNHDA and CDR2 SQIVND (reference sequence). The ends lost 11 bases at V and 1 base at J; junction bases unmatched: 8. This CDR3 spans 14 amino acids. CDR3 sequence (DNA): TGTGCCGTTGGGGCTAGCGGGGTCCAAGAGACCCAGTACTTC. Amino acid sequence: CAVGASGVQETQYF. Together with reference TRBV19 and TRBJ2-5, the CDR3 gives the full variable domain: DGGITQSPKYLFRKEGQNVTLSCEQNLNHDAMYWYRQDPGQGLRLIYYSQIVNDFQKGDIAEGYSVSREKKESFPLTVTSAQKNPTAFYLCAVGASGVQETQYFGPGTRLLVL.

The chain employs TRBV27 and TRBJ1-2; the D is unclear. Germline V lookup: CDR1 MNHEY, CDR2 SMNVEV (reference sequence). The CDR3 totals 11 residues. The V and J ends lost 5 bases and 4 bases respectively, with 5 bases between them. This CDR3 reads CASSGGYGYTF. CDR3 in DNA: TGTGCCAGCAGTGGAGGCTATGGCTACACCTTC.

The CDR3 DNA is TGTGCCAGCTCACCAGGGACACTCTCTGGAAACACCATATATTTT. Amino acid sequence: CASSPGTLSGNTIYF. The chain joins TRBV18 to TRBJ1-3; maybe TRBD1 (6 bases). The CDR3 is made up of 15 amino acids. The germline V gene encodes CDR1 KGHSH and CDR2 LQKENI. The V end was cut by 2 bases, the J end by 0 bases, with 8 bases between.

The CDR3 DNA reads as TGTGCCAGCAGCGTAGGGGACAGGGTAAATCAGCCCCAGCATTTT. This gives the protein CASSVGDRVNQPQHF. The chain joins TRBV9 to TRBJ1-5; TRBD1 matches at 9 bases. The CDR3 is 15 residues long. J was trimmed by 4 bases and V by 0 bases; bases with no gene match: 2. Germline assignment: CDR1 SGDLS and CDR2 YYNGEE. Using reference TRBV9 and TRBJ1-5 for the parts outside the CDR3, the full variable domain is DSGVTQTPKHLITATGQRVTLRCSPRSGDLSVYWYQQSLDQGLQFLIQYYNGEERAKGNILERFSAQQFPDLHSELNLSSLELGDSALYFCASSVGDRVNQPQHFGDGTRLSIL.

The gene calls are TRBV5-1 and TRBJ1-4, with TRBD1 as a possible D gene (5 bases). The CDR3 length is 14 residues. The germline V and J ends were trimmed by 0 bases and 8 bases, with 11 bases remaining between them. Germline lookup yields CDR1 SGHRS and CDR2 YFSETQ. CDR3 protein: CASSLEGNREKLFF. Written as DNA, the CDR3 is TGCGCCAGCAGCTTGGAGGGGAATCGCGAAAAACTGTTTTTT.

This clone was counted only a few times. The chain employs TRBV6-5 and TRBJ1-6; the match to TRBD1 covers 7 bases. The CDR3 runs 15 residues. From germline, CDR1 is MNHEY and CDR2 SVGAGI. J lost 8 bases, V lost 6 bases, and 10 bases had no gene match. The CDR3 DNA sequence: TGTGCCAGCAGCGAGAGGACAGGCCGCGATTCACCCCTCCACTTT. Its translation: CASSERTGRDSPLHF.

The V call is TRBV2, the J call TRBJ2-1; TRBD1 aligns across 7 bases. Unmatched junction bases numbered 13, after V lost 8 bases and J lost 9 bases. Germline V gene lookup returns CDR1 SNHLY and CDR2 FYNNEI. The CDR3 contains 14 residues. This CDR3 is CASAMNRGGGEQFF. In DNA, the CDR3 is TGTGCCAGCGCTATGAACCGAGGGGGCGGTGAGCAGTTCTTC.

Written as DNA, the CDR3 is TGTGCCAGCAGTCGCTTAGGACTAGATAGTTTGGAGCAGTTCTTC. This encodes CASSRLGLDSLEQFF. V gene TRBV27 combines with J gene TRBJ2-1, with TRBD2 identical over 7 bases. CDR3 length equals 15 residues. Trimming at V came to 5 bases and at J to 10 bases, leaving 14 bases not matched to a gene. The germline V gene encodes CDR1 MNHEY and CDR2 SMNVEV (reference sequence).